This TCR beta chain was recorded in a study of blood T cell repertoires in COVID-19. Study as a whole: The cDNA or gDNA used as material had been derived from T cells, B-cell-depleted T cells, or PBMCs.

This CDR3 comprises 15 residues. Trimming took off 3 bases at V and 2 bases at J, with 13 bases between the two ends. Germline V CDR1 and CDR2: SEHNR, FQNEAQ (reference sequence). Profiling relied on immunoSEQ multiplex PCR, and the TCRdb table lists in-frame clones only, not all of them. The repertoire has hundreds of thousands of clones, about nine tenths of them found once; the top ten carry about 6.9%. Sequencing used peripheral blood. The chain employs TRBV7-9 and TRBJ1-1, with D uncertain. The receptor was isolated from a woman between 45 and 65 years old with COVID-19, enrolled during active disease. CDR3 residues: CASSFPPGFNTEAFF. In nucleotides, the CDR3 is TGTGCCAGCAGCTTCCCCCCAGGCTTTAACACTGAAGCTTTCTTT.